These T cell receptor beta chains were read from a single sample in a study of CD8 T cells in ankylosing spondylitis. TCRdb reprocessed the 5' RACE reads via MiXCR and lists one record per CDR3 protein. There are approximately 220,000 distinct CDR3 sequences in the sample; 10% occur only once, and 21% lies in the top ten. The sequencing sample was made of blood, either unsorted or a sorted T cell fraction (not recorded which). These receptors were collected from a male donor with ankylosing spondylitis or in good health (not recorded which). CDR3s include the opening cysteine and the closing phenylalanine or tryptophan. D genes are given only for firm matches. The size of a clone is reported for some rows only, either as once, few or many, or as a class for expanded clones.

j_call v_call d_call clone_size cdr3_nt cdr3_aa
TRBJ1-6 TRBV14 . few TGTGCCAGCAGCCATGGACAACCGAATTCACCCCTCCACTTT CASSHGQPNSPLHF
TRBJ2-1 TRBV20-1 . many TGCAGTGCTTTACGAAACAATGAGCAGTTCTTC CSALRNNEQFF
TRBJ1-3 TRBV5-1 . few TGCGCCAGCAGCCTCTCCGGATCACCTCTCTCTGGAAACACCATATATTTT CASSLSGSPLSGNTIYF
TRBJ1-4 TRBV7-2 . . TGTGCCAGCAGCTTAGAGGGACGGGCTGAAAAACTGTTTTTT CASSLEGRAEKLFF
TRBJ2-5 TRBV12-3/TRBV12-4 . many TGTGCCAGCACTAAAGGTTCGCGGCAAGAGACCCAGTACTTC CASTKGSRQETQYF
TRBJ2-2 TRBV7-3 . . TGTGCCAGCAGGGACAAGGGAACCGGGGAGCTGTTTTTT CASRDKGTGELFF
TRBJ1-5 TRBV20-1 . few TGCAGTGCCAATATTCCGGGACAAGTCAATCAGCCCCAGCATTTT CSANIPGQVNQPQHF
TRBJ2-3 TRBV7-2 . many TGTGCCAGCAGCTTAGAGTCGCGGGGGCGGCAGTATTTT CASSLESRGRQYF
TRBJ1-6 TRBV12-3/TRBV12-4 . many TGTGCCAGCAGGGCCATGAGCTCCTATAATTCACCCCTCCACTTT CASRAMSSYNSPLHF
TRBJ2-5 TRBV9 . few TGTGCCAGCAGCGACTCAGAGGGGGTTAAAGAGACCCAGTACTTC CASSDSEGVKETQYF
TRBJ2-4 TRBV5-1 TRBD1 many TGCGCCAGCAGCCTGCAGGCAGGGGGCACCAAAAACATTCAGTACTTC CASSLQAGGTKNIQYF
TRBJ2-7 TRBV12-3/TRBV12-4 . many TGTGCCAGCAGTTACGGTAGCCTGTACGAGCAGTACTTC CASSYGSLYEQYF
TRBJ1-1 TRBV20-1 TRBD1 . TGCAGCAGGACAGGGGATGGTGCTGAAGCTTTCTTT CSRTGDGAEAFF
TRBJ2-5 TRBV5-1 . . TGCGCCAGCAGCCTGGACGGCAGGGAGAGAGAGACCCAGTACTTC CASSLDGRERETQYF
TRBJ1-4 TRBV5-1 . many TGCGCCAGCCGATCCGGACAGTCAAATGAAAAACTGTTTTTT CASRSGQSNEKLFF
TRBJ1-4 TRBV20-1 . many TGCAGTGCTAGAGTTTCTCCTTTCGGCACTAATGAAAAACTGTTTTTT CSARVSPFGTNEKLFF
TRBJ1-1 TRBV20-1 TRBD1 many TGCAGTGCTAGGGTTCAACAGGGGGCTTTTGAAGCTTTCTTT CSARVQQGAFEAFF
TRBJ1-1 TRBV29-1 . few TGCAGCGTTGAAGAATTCGAGGGCGGGACTGAAGCTTTCTTT CSVEEFEGGTEAFF
TRBJ1-5 TRBV19 . . TGTGCCAGTAGTATTAATGGGCCGCTCGGGCAGCCCCAGCATTTT CASSINGPLGQPQHF
TRBJ2-1 TRBV7-2 . many TGTGCCAGCAGCTTTCCTGGACGGTCATACGACAATGAGCAGTTCTTC CASSFPGRSYDNEQFF
TRBJ1-2 TRBV29-1 . . TGCAGCGTTGACGTAGAAGGGGCTGGTGGCTACACCTTC CSVDVEGAGGYTF
TRBJ1-2 TRBV3-1 TRBD1 few TGTGCCAGCAGCCTCCTACCGACAGGGTCGGTTGGCTACACCTTC CASSLLPTGSVGYTF
TRBJ1-2 TRBV10-3 TRBD1 many TGTGCCATCAGTGCAAGGGGACAGTTCAGCACCTTC CAISARGQFSTF
TRBJ2-3 TRBV11-2 TRBD2 many TGTGCCAGCAGCTTAGGTCGTTTGTGGACTAGCGGGACTAACTACACAGATACGCAGTATTTT CASSLGRLWTSGTNYTDTQYF
TRBJ2-6 TRBV6-2/TRBV6-3 TRBD1 many TGTGCCAGCAGTTACGCGACCGGGACAGGGGAGTTCTCTGGGGCCAACGTCCTGACTTTC CASSYATGTGEFSGANVLTF
TRBJ1-5 TRBV28 . many TGTGCCAGCAGTTTACCTAACAGGGTGAGGAGCAATCAGCCCCAGCATTTT CASSLPNRVRSNQPQHF
TRBJ2-7 TRBV29-1 . few TGCAGCGTTGTACCAGGGTTGGGCACTTATGTGGACGAGCAGTACTTC CSVVPGLGTYVDEQYF